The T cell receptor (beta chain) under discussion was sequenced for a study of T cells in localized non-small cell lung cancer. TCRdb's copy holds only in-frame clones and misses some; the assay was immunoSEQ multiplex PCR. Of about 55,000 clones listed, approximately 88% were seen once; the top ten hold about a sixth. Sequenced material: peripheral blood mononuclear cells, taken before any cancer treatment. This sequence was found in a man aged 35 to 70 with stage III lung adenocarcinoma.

The CDR3 bases are TGTGCCAGCAGATCCCGACGGGCAAACACTGAAGCTTTCTTT. Its protein product is CASRSRRANTEAFF. The chain has TRBV27 and TRBJ1-1; the D is unclear. Germline V gene data show CDR1 as MNHEY and CDR2 as SMNVEV (reference sequence). V lost 6 bases and J lost 2, with 13 bases in between. This CDR3 is 14 amino acids long.